These T cell receptor beta chains were read from a single sample in a study of CD8 T cells in ankylosing spondylitis. From the 5' RACE reads, TCRdb called clonotypes with MiXCR, one entry per CDR3 protein. This repertoire shows around 890,000 distinct CDR3 sequences, about 12% found once; its top ten account for 0.51%. The source material was blood, either unsorted or a sorted T cell fraction (not recorded which). Every receptor here comes from a male donor with ankylosing spondylitis. Both conserved end residues are part of each CDR3. Fields, in order: clone size, D gene, J gene, V gene, CDR3 protein, CDR3 DNA. D genes are given only for firm matches. Size is stated for part of the rows, as once, few or many counts, or as a class when the clone is expanded.

clone_size: NA
d_call: TRBD2
j_call: TRBJ2-1
v_call: TRBV20-1
cdr3_aa: CSATGTSGRSNEQFF
cdr3_nt: TGCAGTGCCACAGGGACTAGCGGGAGGAGCAATGAGCAGTTCTTC

clone_size: few
d_call: TRBD1
j_call: TRBJ1-1
v_call: TRBV7-2
cdr3_aa: CASSLQGARTEAFF
cdr3_nt: TGTGCCAGCAGCTTGCAGGGGGCGCGCACTGAAGCTTTCTTT

clone_size: many
d_call: NA
j_call: TRBJ2-5
v_call: TRBV20-1
cdr3_aa: CSANAQGWQETQYF
cdr3_nt: TGCAGTGCTAACGCCCAGGGGTGGCAAGAGACCCAGTACTTC

clone_size: NA
d_call: NA
j_call: TRBJ1-6
v_call: TRBV7-9
cdr3_aa: CASSPARDTTNSPLHF
cdr3_nt: TGTGCCAGCAGCCCCGCTCGAGACACAACTAATTCACCCCTCCACTTT

clone_size: NA
d_call: NA
j_call: TRBJ1-5
v_call: TRBV19
cdr3_aa: CASSRQYQPQHF
cdr3_nt: TGTGCCAGTAGCCGGCAGTATCAGCCCCAGCATTTT

clone_size: NA
d_call: NA
j_call: TRBJ1-1
v_call: TRBV20-1
cdr3_aa: CSALTVNTEAIF
cdr3_nt: TGCAGTGCCTTGACTGTGAACACTGAAGCTATCTTT

clone_size: NA
d_call: NA
j_call: TRBJ1-4
v_call: TRBV6-1
cdr3_aa: CASTIRGSEKLFF
cdr3_nt: TGTGCCAGCACTATAAGGGGTTCTGAAAAACTGTTTTTT

clone_size: NA
d_call: NA
j_call: TRBJ2-7
v_call: TRBV4-3
cdr3_aa: CASSQDIWQGYEQYF
cdr3_nt: TGCGCCAGCAGCCAAGACATTTGGCAGGGCTACGAGCAGTACTTC

clone_size: NA
d_call: NA
j_call: TRBJ1-6
v_call: TRBV7-2
cdr3_aa: CDSSVLGDSPLHF
cdr3_nt: TGTGACAGCAGCGTTCTGGGCGATTCACCCCTCCACTTT

clone_size: NA
d_call: NA
j_call: TRBJ2-1
v_call: TRBV7-9
cdr3_aa: CASSLSSNNEQFF
cdr3_nt: TGTGCCAGCAGCCTTAGCTCCAACAATGAGCAGTTCTTC

clone_size: few
d_call: TRBD1
j_call: TRBJ2-2
v_call: TRBV5-1
cdr3_aa: CASSRDRSYTGELFF
cdr3_nt: TGCGCCAGCAGTAGGGACAGATCGTACACCGGGGAGCTGTTTTTT

clone_size: few
d_call: TRBD2
j_call: TRBJ2-1
v_call: TRBV7-2
cdr3_aa: CASSTRTSGQNEQFF
cdr3_nt: TGTGCCAGCAGCACCAGGACTAGCGGACAGAATGAGCAGTTCTTC

clone_size: few
d_call: NA
j_call: TRBJ2-3
v_call: TRBV24-1
cdr3_aa: CATSDTSGDKSDTQYF
cdr3_nt: TGTGCCACCAGTGATACGTCAGGTGACAAATCAGATACGCAGTATTTT

clone_size: NA
d_call: TRBD1
j_call: TRBJ1-5
v_call: TRBV20-1
cdr3_aa: CSARATGTGVSNQPQHF
cdr3_nt: TGCAGTGCTAGAGCGACTGGGACAGGGGTGAGCAATCAGCCCCAGCATTTT

clone_size: few
d_call: TRBD2
j_call: TRBJ2-3
v_call: TRBV5-1
cdr3_aa: CASSLSASGSGRWDTQYF
cdr3_nt: TGCGCCAGCAGCTTGTCGGCTAGCGGGAGCGGTCGGTGGGATACGCAGTATTTT

clone_size: NA
d_call: NA
j_call: TRBJ2-1
v_call: TRBV27
cdr3_aa: CASSLFLARGLSGSSYNEQFF
cdr3_nt: TGTGCCAGCAGTTTATTCCTGGCCAGGGGGTTAAGCGGGAGTTCCTACAATGAGCAGTTCTTC

clone_size: NA
d_call: NA
j_call: TRBJ2-1
v_call: TRBV18
cdr3_aa: CASSPWPPSKDEQFF
cdr3_nt: TGTGCCAGCTCACCATGGCCCCCTTCCAAGGATGAGCAGTTCTTC

clone_size: NA
d_call: NA
j_call: TRBJ2-1
v_call: TRBV4-3
cdr3_aa: CASSYTANEQFF
cdr3_nt: TGCGCCAGCAGCTACACGGCAAATGAGCAGTTCTTC

clone_size: few
d_call: NA
j_call: TRBJ2-5
v_call: TRBV7-2
cdr3_aa: CASSQQGSETQYF
cdr3_nt: TGTGCCAGCAGCCAACAGGGCTCGGAGACCCAGTACTTC

clone_size: few
d_call: TRBD1
j_call: TRBJ2-7
v_call: TRBV11-2
cdr3_aa: CASSGIRTGGYYEQYF
cdr3_nt: TGTGCCAGCAGCGGTATCAGGACAGGGGGCTACTACGAGCAGTACTTC

clone_size: NA
d_call: TRBD2
j_call: TRBJ2-1
v_call: TRBV20-1
cdr3_aa: CSALSGGYDNEQFF
cdr3_nt: TGCAGTGCTCTTAGCGGGGGTTATGACAATGAGCAGTTCTTC

clone_size: NA
d_call: NA
j_call: TRBJ2-1
v_call: TRBV6-1
cdr3_aa: CASTYGASSSYNEQFF
cdr3_nt: TGTGCCAGCACCTATGGGGCGTCAAGCTCCTACAATGAGCAGTTCTTC

clone_size: NA
d_call: NA
j_call: TRBJ2-3
v_call: TRBV20-1
cdr3_aa: CSAPWGGGTDTQYF
cdr3_nt: TGCAGTGCTCCGTGGGGGGGCGGCACAGATACGCAGTATTTT

clone_size: few
d_call: NA
j_call: TRBJ2-7
v_call: TRBV6-1
cdr3_aa: CASRLTGTLSYEQYF
cdr3_nt: TGTGCCAGCAGGCTAACAGGGACCCTTTCCTACGAGCAGTACTTC

clone_size: few
d_call: TRBD2
j_call: TRBJ2-7
v_call: TRBV20-1
cdr3_aa: CSARDFRDYTYEQYF
cdr3_nt: TGCAGTGCTAGAGATTTCCGGGACTATACCTACGAGCAGTACTTC

clone_size: NA
d_call: NA
j_call: TRBJ2-3
v_call: TRBV28
cdr3_aa: CASSQAAPDTQYF
cdr3_nt: TGTGCCAGCAGCCAAGCCGCCCCAGATACGCAGTATTTT

clone_size: few
d_call: NA
j_call: TRBJ2-1
v_call: TRBV19
cdr3_aa: CASSVRDEQFF
cdr3_nt: TGTGCCAGTAGTGTTCGAGATGAGCAGTTCTTC

clone_size: NA
d_call: TRBD1
j_call: TRBJ2-3
v_call: TRBV10-3
cdr3_aa: CAISWTGGTDTQYF
cdr3_nt: TGTGCCATCAGTTGGACAGGGGGGACAGATACGCAGTATTTT

clone_size: few
d_call: NA
j_call: TRBJ1-2
v_call: TRBV18
cdr3_aa: CASSPLDSLGYGYTF
cdr3_nt: TGTGCCAGCTCACCACTGGACAGCCTTGGCTATGGCTACACCTTC

clone_size: NA
d_call: TRBD2
j_call: TRBJ2-3
v_call: TRBV7-2
cdr3_aa: CASSSRVSGGAIDTQYF
cdr3_nt: TGTGCCAGCAGCTCCCGGGTTAGCGGGGGGGCCATAGATACGCAGTATTTT

clone_size: NA
d_call: TRBD1
j_call: TRBJ1-1
v_call: TRBV7-2
cdr3_aa: CASSFRDRGGEAFF
cdr3_nt: TGTGCCAGCAGCTTCCGGGACAGGGGAGGGGAAGCTTTCTTT

clone_size: few
d_call: NA
j_call: TRBJ2-1
v_call: TRBV10-3
cdr3_aa: CAIMKRPGYNEQFF
cdr3_nt: TGTGCCATCATGAAACGGCCGGGGTACAATGAGCAGTTCTTC

clone_size: many
d_call: TRBD1
j_call: TRBJ2-7
v_call: TRBV20-1
cdr3_aa: CSAPDIYRGHPYEQYF
cdr3_nt: TGCAGTGCCCCCGACATTTACAGGGGCCATCCCTACGAGCAGTACTTC

clone_size: NA
d_call: NA
j_call: TRBJ1-2
v_call: TRBV4-3
cdr3_aa: CASSQEVVVAYGYTF
cdr3_nt: TGCGCCAGCAGCCAAGAGGTGGTCGTTGCTTATGGCTACACCTTC

clone_size: NA
d_call: TRBD1
j_call: TRBJ2-1
v_call: TRBV5-1
cdr3_aa: CASSLGGTGMVEQFF
cdr3_nt: TGCGCCAGCAGCTTGGGGGGGACAGGGATGGTAGAGCAGTTCTTC

clone_size: NA
d_call: TRBD2
j_call: TRBJ2-5
v_call: TRBV15
cdr3_aa: CATSKTGGGVETQYF
cdr3_nt: TGTGCCACCAGCAAGACCGGCGGGGGGGTAGAGACCCAGTACTTC

clone_size: many
d_call: NA
j_call: TRBJ2-5
v_call: TRBV20-1
cdr3_aa: CSARVHLRETQYF
cdr3_nt: TGCAGTGCTAGAGTGCACTTAAGAGAGACCCAGTACTTC

clone_size: few
d_call: NA
j_call: TRBJ2-1
v_call: TRBV7-6
cdr3_aa: CASSHITGEQFF
cdr3_nt: TGTGCCAGCAGCCATATAACGGGCGAGCAGTTCTTC

clone_size: few
d_call: TRBD2
j_call: TRBJ2-5
v_call: TRBV7-9
cdr3_aa: CASSLLRTSGGEETQYF
cdr3_nt: TGTGCCAGCAGCTTACTAAGGACTAGCGGGGGAGAAGAGACCCAGTACTTC

clone_size: NA
d_call: TRBD1
j_call: TRBJ2-7
v_call: TRBV7-9
cdr3_aa: CASSRDRWYEQYF
cdr3_nt: TGTGCCAGCAGCCGGGACAGATGGTACGAGCAGTACTTC

clone_size: NA
d_call: NA
j_call: TRBJ2-3
v_call: TRBV4-2
cdr3_aa: CASSQPGRGSTDTQYF
cdr3_nt: TGTGCCAGCAGCCAACCCGGGAGAGGGAGCACAGATACGCAGTATTTT

clone_size: few
d_call: NA
j_call: TRBJ1-1
v_call: TRBV6-2/TRBV6-3
cdr3_aa: CASTISQTGYTEAFF
cdr3_nt: TGTGCCAGCACCATCAGCCAAACAGGCTACACTGAAGCTTTCTTT

clone_size: many
d_call: NA
j_call: TRBJ1-1
v_call: TRBV7-9
cdr3_aa: CASSIRTVGEAFF
cdr3_nt: TGTGCCAGCAGCATTAGGACAGTAGGTGAAGCTTTCTTT

clone_size: few
d_call: TRBD1
j_call: TRBJ2-1
v_call: TRBV5-1
cdr3_aa: CASSYDRGYNEQFF
cdr3_nt: TGCGCCAGCAGTTACGACAGGGGCTACAATGAGCAGTTCTTC

clone_size: few
d_call: NA
j_call: TRBJ1-2
v_call: TRBV4-2
cdr3_aa: CASSRVENYGYTF
cdr3_nt: TGTGCCAGCAGTAGAGTGGAGAACTATGGCTACACCTTC

clone_size: few
d_call: NA
j_call: TRBJ2-2
v_call: TRBV6-5
cdr3_aa: CASSYSWGNTGELFF
cdr3_nt: TGTGCCAGCAGTTACTCGTGGGGGAACACCGGGGAGCTGTTTTTT

clone_size: many
d_call: TRBD2
j_call: TRBJ2-7
v_call: TRBV10-3
cdr3_aa: CAITGGLARGYEQYF
cdr3_nt: TGTGCCATCACCGGGGGACTAGCGCGAGGATACGAGCAGTACTTC

clone_size: few
d_call: NA
j_call: TRBJ2-1
v_call: TRBV7-8
cdr3_aa: CASSPGINEQFF
cdr3_nt: TGTGCCAGCAGCCCTGGGATAAATGAGCAGTTCTTC

clone_size: few
d_call: NA
j_call: TRBJ1-6
v_call: TRBV5-1
cdr3_aa: CASSLAWVGSPLHF
cdr3_nt: TGCGCCAGCAGCTTGGCGTGGGTGGGTTCACCCCTCCACTTT

clone_size: NA
d_call: TRBD2
j_call: TRBJ2-5
v_call: TRBV5-1
cdr3_aa: CASSAGTSGETQYF
cdr3_nt: TGCGCCAGCAGCGCCGGGACTAGCGGTGAGACCCAGTACTTC

clone_size: few
d_call: TRBD1
j_call: TRBJ1-6
v_call: TRBV4-3
cdr3_aa: CASSQGAPQGAFSPLHF
cdr3_nt: TGCGCCAGCAGCCAAGGGGCACCACAGGGGGCATTTTCACCCCTCCACTTT